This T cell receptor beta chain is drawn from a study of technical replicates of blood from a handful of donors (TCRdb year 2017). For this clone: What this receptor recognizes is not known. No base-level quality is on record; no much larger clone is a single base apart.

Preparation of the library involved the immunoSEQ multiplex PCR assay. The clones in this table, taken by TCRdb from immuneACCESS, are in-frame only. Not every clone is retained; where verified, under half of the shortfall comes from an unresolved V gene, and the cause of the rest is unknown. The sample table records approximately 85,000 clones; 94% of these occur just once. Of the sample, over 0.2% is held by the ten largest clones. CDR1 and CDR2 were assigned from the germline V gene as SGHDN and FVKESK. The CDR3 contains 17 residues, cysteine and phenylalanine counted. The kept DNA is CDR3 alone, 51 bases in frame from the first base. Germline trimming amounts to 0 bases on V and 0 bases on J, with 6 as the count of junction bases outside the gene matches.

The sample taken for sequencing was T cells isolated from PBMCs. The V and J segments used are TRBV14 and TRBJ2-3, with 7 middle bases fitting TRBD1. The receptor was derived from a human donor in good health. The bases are TGTGCCAGCAGCCAAGATTCATGGGACAGAAGCACAGATACGCAGTATTTT. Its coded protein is CASSQDSWDRSTDTQYF.